The 17 T cell receptor beta chains listed next were all sequenced from one sample in a study of blood T cells in healthy people across ages. Alongside a J-beta primer mix, a sample-barcoded 5' primer served in a second PCR lasting about 7 to 12 cycles. TCRdb fed the 5' RACE reads into MiXCR, producing one record per CDR3 protein. Of more than 1,000,000 distinct CDR3 sequences in the sample, about 23% were seen once. This sample was also put to use in a study of T cells of mothers and their children.

Material for sequencing was blood. The origin of the receptors is a girl aged 2 to 9 in good health.

The CDR3 region is CASSSRGPGELFF. CDR3 bases: TGCGCCAGCAGCTCCAGGGGGCCCGGGGAGCTGTTTTTT. The V and J genes are TRBV5-1 and TRBJ2-2; 8 bases align to TRBD1. The V gene's germline CDR1 is SGHRS and CDR2 YFSETQ. This CDR3 comprises 13 residues. V lost 3 bases, J lost 6 bases, and 1 base stayed unmatched.

This chain connects TRBV29-1 to TRBJ1-2, with TRBD1 as a possible D gene (6 bases). Germline CDR1 reads SQVTM; CDR2 reads ANQGSEA. The CDR3 is 13 residues long. The V gene lost 7 bases and the J gene lost 6 bases, with 18 bases spanning the gap. Here the CDR3 reads CSGGAEVVDGYTF. DNA of the CDR3: TGCAGCGGGGGGGCAGAGGTAGTGGATGGCTACACCTTC.

This chain joins TRBV6-5 and TRBJ1-2; D gene ambiguous. The ends were cut back, 0 bases at V and 2 bases at J, with 10 bases in the middle. Germline-derived CDR1 and CDR2 are MNHEY and SVGAGI. The CDR3 covers 15 residues. CDR3 DNA: TGTGCCAGCAGTTACTCTCTTAATACCAACTATGGCTACACCTTC. Its translation: CASSYSLNTNYGYTF.

This clonotype was seen repeatedly, ten times or more. V usage is TRBV7-9 and J usage is TRBJ2-7; tentative D call: TRBD2 (6 bases). The ends were cut back, 6 bases at V and 2 bases at J, with 11 bases in the middle. Germline V gene sequence: CDR1 SEHNR, CDR2 FQNEAQ (reference sequence). This CDR3 contains 13 residues. CDR3 coding DNA: TGTGCCAGCAGTTCTCCGGGAGCCTACGAGCAGTACTTC. Translated: CASSSPGAYEQYF.

The rearrangement joins TRBV9 to TRBJ2-1, with 12 bases aligning to TRBD2. V lost 3 bases, J lost 4 bases, and 5 bases stayed unmatched. The germline gives CDR1 SGDLS, CDR2 YYNGEE. The CDR3 extends over 16 amino acids. In nucleotides, the CDR3 is TGTGCCAGCAGCGCAGGACTAGCGGGGCGATACAATGAGCAGTTCTTC. This translates into CASSAGLAGRYNEQFF.

This clonotype turned up a few times. The CDR3: CASSTPGLAGGSTDTQYF. CDR3 bases: TGTGCCAGCAGCACGCCGGGACTAGCGGGGGGAAGCACAGATACGCAGTATTTT. The genes are TRBV9 and TRBJ2-3; 15 positions agree with TRBD2. This CDR3 has 18 amino acids. The germline V gene has CDR1 SGDLS and CDR2 YYNGEE. The junction had 6 bases not matched to a gene; V was cut back by 4 bases and J by 0 bases. Full variable domain (outside the CDR3, taken from reference TRBV9 and TRBJ2-3): DSGVTQTPKHLITATGQRVTLRCSPRSGDLSVYWYQQSLDQGLQFLIQYYNGEERAKGNILERFSAQQFPDLHSELNLSSLELGDSALYFCASSTPGLAGGSTDTQYFGPGTRLTVL.

The chain combines TRBV28 with TRBJ1-2, with no clear D. Deletions cut 3 bases from V and 3 bases from J, with 5 bases between. The CDR3 loop spans 12 amino acids. Per the germline V gene, CDR1 is MDHEN and CDR2 is SYDVKM. CDR3 amino acids: CASSLNDYGYTF. The CDR3 DNA reads TGTGCCAGCAGTTTGAATGACTATGGCTACACCTTC.

V gene TRBV27 combines with J gene TRBJ2-5; D is ambiguous. Trimming shortened V by 2 bases and J by 2 bases, and 9 bases separated the two germline ends. The CDR3 spans 14 residues. Germline CDR1 is MNHEY and CDR2 is SMNVEV (reference sequence). For the CDR3, the DNA is TGTGCCAGCAGTTTAAATTTCCCTCAAGAGACCCAGTACTTC. Protein product: CASSLNFPQETQYF.

This clonotype was seen a few times. Mismatch with germline at one junction end may stem from a read error. The rearrangement uses TRBV14 and TRBJ2-4; TRBD1 might be the D (6 bases). Germline V gene lookup returns CDR1 SGHDN and CDR2 FVKESK. CDR3 size: 14 residues. As DNA, the CDR3 is TGCGCCAGCAGCCCCAGGGGTTTCGGAAACATTCAGTACTTC. Amino acids: CASSPRGFGNIQYF.

The chain joins TRBV6-5 to TRBJ2-4; D assignment may be TRBD1 or TRBD2 (5 bases each). Trimming took off 4 bases at V and 3 bases at J, with 16 bases between the two ends. This CDR3 has 16 residues. CDR1 MNHEY and CDR2 SVGAGI come from the germline V gene. Here the CDR3 reads CASSSLTFGGKNIQYF. CDR3 coding DNA: TGTGCCAGCAGTTCCCTAACTTTTGGGGGCAAAAACATTCAGTACTTC.

This clonotype was counted a few times. The V gene is TRBV11-2, the J gene TRBJ2-7; D remains ambiguous. Trimming shortened V by 1 base and J by 0 bases, and 16 bases separated the two germline ends. The germline gives CDR1 SGHAT, CDR2 FQNNGV. This CDR3 contains 17 residues. CDR3: CASSLVISRVSSYEQYF. CDR3 coding DNA: TGTGCCAGCAGCTTAGTGATATCAAGGGTCTCCTCCTACGAGCAGTACTTC.

The chain links TRBV5-1 to TRBJ2-7; 7 bases agree with TRBD1. Losses at the gene ends were 4 bases for V and 6 bases for J; bases not matched to a gene: 7. The germline V gene encodes CDR1 SGHRS and CDR2 YFSETQ. The CDR3 spans 13 residues. The CDR3 reads CASSPEGDSEQYF. DNA of the CDR3: TGCGCCAGCAGCCCGGAAGGGGACAGCGAGCAGTACTTC.

The chain uses TRBV7-6 and TRBJ2-2; possible D gene TRBD1, 5 bases. Germline CDR1 and CDR2: SGHVS and FNYEAQ. V lost 1 base and J 6 bases, leaving 12 bases between the germline ends. The CDR3 is made up of 15 amino acids. CDR3 region: CASSLDLIGAGELFF. CDR3 DNA sequence: TGTGCCAGCAGCTTAGACTTGATAGGGGCCGGGGAGCTGTTTTTT.

V gene TRBV12-3 or TRBV12-4 combines with J gene TRBJ2-1; TRBD1 might be the D (6 bases). The J call is in doubt because the DNA end fits TRBJ2-7 better. The CDR3 extends over 15 amino acids. DNA of the CDR3: TGTGCCAGCAGTTTCACAGGGTTGGGCTCCTACGAGCAGTACTTC. It specifies CASSFTGLGSYEQYF.

The V and J genes are TRBV27 and TRBJ2-2; no definite D call. The germline V gene encodes CDR1 MNHEY and CDR2 SMNVEV (reference sequence). V lost 8 bases and J lost 7, with 14 bases in between. There are 13 residues in the CDR3. The DNA of the CDR3 is TGTGCCAGCGCTGTTAGTTGGGGCGGGGAGCTGTTTTTT. It yields the protein CASAVSWGGELFF.

This clonotype appeared a few times. The rearrangement joins TRBV20-1 to TRBJ2-7; D could derive from TRBD1 or TRBD2 (5 bases each). Looked up from germline, CDR1 is DFQATT and CDR2 is SNEGSKA (reference sequence). The CDR3 length is 14 residues. V dropped 6 bases and J dropped 3 bases, with 18 bases sitting between them. CDR3 sequence (DNA): TGCAGTGCGAAACCGGGACCCCGATTCTACGAGCAGTACTTC. This encodes CSAKPGPRFYEQYF.

The DNA of the CDR3 is TGCGCCAGCCTCCCTAGCGTTTATTCTAGTGAGCAGTTCTTC. It translates to CASLPSVYSSEQFF. The genes are TRBV10-2 and TRBJ2-5; tentative D call: TRBD2 (6 bases). The J call may be faulty, since TRBJ2-1 better matches the DNA end. There are 14 residues in the CDR3. Looked up from germline, CDR1 is WSHSY and CDR2 is SAAADI.